This TCR beta chain was captured by sequencing in a study of OX40 agonist ivuxolimab in advanced cancers. Study background: In this trial design, patients received ivuxolimab intravenously at 0.01 to 10 mg/kg every 2 weeks.

Only in-frame clones appear in the TCRdb table, and some are missing; sequencing was by immunoSEQ multiplex PCR. The sample shows approximately 61,000 clones, around 91% of them seen only once. This CDR3 has 19 amino acids. V was pared by 3 bases and J by 1 base, with 9 bases of the junction left unmatched. Germline V lookup: CDR1 SEHNR, CDR2 FQNEAQ (reference sequence). The sequence was collected from an adult with an advanced solid tumor such as melanoma, head and neck, liver or kidney cancer. The gene calls are TRBV7-9 and TRBJ2-2, with 12 bases identical to TRBD1. Sequencing used CD4+ or CD8+ T cells sorted from blood, obtained in a trial of the OX40 agonist ivuxolimab. CDR3 residues: CASSFLSRDRGRNTGELFF. The CDR3 coding sequence is TGTGCCAGCAGCTTTCTATCCCGGGACAGGGGGCGGAACACCGGGGAGCTGTTTTTT.